The present T cell receptor (beta chain) was sequenced within a study of CD8 T cells in Susac syndrome. Germline CDR1 SNHLY, CDR2 FYNNEI. V dropped 8 bases and J dropped 0 bases, with 16 bases sitting between them. The CDR3 has 16 residues. Roughly 0.45 to 1 ug RNA was reverse transcribed with random hexamers. A single record per CDR3 protein comes from TCRdb applying MiXCR to the immunoSEQ multiplex PCR reads. Here the sample spans 160,000 or so distinct CDR3 sequences, roughly 94% being singletons. The sample taken for sequencing was CD4+ T cells from PBMCs. This chain joins TRBV2 and TRBJ2-2, with D possibly matching TRBD1 (5 bases). The TCR comes from a human donor in good health. The CDR3 reads CASQDGAIANTGELFF. DNA for the CDR3: TGTGCCAGCCAGGATGGGGCGATAGCGAACACCGGGGAGCTGTTTTTT.